This T cell receptor (beta chain) was obtained from a study of T cell responses to AZD1222 COVID-19 vaccine. The table came from immunoSEQ multiplex PCR; TCRdb's copy has only in-frame clones and leaves some out. The sample has roughly 130,000 clones; about 90% are singletons. Between the trimmed V and J ends, which lost 2 bases and 5 bases, there was a span of 15 bases. The CDR3 totals 15 residues. The germline CDR1 and CDR2 sequences are SGDLS and YYNGEE. General observations from the study: Females outnumbered males among donors, who were mostly white British; clonal diversity was possibly underestimated. All repertoire sampling was performed exclusively after the peak T cell response.

This clone appeared a single time. Its antigen is as yet unknown. The V gene is TRBV9, the J gene TRBJ2-3; perhaps TRBD1 as D (6 bases). This TCR was sampled from an adult who received the MenACWY meningococcal vaccine as a control. The specimen comprised peripheral blood, sampled 28 days after the second dose of the MenACWY control vaccine. The CDR3 nucleotides read TGTGCCAGCAGCGTGTATAACAGGGCCGTAGATACGCAGTATTTT. This codes for CASSVYNRAVDTQYF.